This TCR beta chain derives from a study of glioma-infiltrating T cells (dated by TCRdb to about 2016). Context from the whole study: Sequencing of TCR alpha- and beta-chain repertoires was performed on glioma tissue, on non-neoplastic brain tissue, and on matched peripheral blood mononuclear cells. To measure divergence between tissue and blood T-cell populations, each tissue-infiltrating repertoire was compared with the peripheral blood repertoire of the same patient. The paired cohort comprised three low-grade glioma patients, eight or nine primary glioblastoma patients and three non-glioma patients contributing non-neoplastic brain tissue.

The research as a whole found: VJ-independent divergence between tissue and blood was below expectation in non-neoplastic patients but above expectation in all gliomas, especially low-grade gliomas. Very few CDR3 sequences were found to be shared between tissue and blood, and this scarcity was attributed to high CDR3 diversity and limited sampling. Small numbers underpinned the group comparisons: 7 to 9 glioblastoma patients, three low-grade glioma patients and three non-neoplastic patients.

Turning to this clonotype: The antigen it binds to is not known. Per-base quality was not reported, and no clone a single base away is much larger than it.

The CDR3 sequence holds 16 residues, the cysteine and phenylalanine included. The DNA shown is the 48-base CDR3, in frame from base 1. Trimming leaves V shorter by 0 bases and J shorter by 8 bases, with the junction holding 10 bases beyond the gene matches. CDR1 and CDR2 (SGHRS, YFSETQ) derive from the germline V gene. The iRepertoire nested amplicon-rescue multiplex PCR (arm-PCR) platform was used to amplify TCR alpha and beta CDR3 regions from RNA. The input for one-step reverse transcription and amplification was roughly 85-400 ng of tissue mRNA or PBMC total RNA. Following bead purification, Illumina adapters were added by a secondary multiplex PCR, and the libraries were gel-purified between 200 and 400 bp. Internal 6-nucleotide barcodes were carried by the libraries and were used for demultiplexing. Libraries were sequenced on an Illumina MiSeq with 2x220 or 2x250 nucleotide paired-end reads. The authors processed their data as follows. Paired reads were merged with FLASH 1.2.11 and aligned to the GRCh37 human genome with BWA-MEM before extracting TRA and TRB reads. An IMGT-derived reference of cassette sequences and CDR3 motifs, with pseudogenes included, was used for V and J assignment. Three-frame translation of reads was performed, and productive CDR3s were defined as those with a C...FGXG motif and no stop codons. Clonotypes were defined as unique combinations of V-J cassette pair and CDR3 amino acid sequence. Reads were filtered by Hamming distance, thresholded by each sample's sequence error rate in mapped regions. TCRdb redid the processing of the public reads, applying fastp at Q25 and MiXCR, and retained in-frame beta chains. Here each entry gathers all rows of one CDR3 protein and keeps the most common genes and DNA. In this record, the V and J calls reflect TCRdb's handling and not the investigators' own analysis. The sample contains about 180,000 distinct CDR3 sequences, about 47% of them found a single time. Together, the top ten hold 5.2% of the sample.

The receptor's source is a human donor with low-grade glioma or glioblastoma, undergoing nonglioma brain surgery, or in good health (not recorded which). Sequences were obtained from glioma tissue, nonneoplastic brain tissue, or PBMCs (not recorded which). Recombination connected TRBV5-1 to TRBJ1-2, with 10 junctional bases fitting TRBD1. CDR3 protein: CASSLGGQGIRLGYTF. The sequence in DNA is TGCGCCAGCAGCTTGGGGGGACAGGGGATCCGCCTGGGCTACACCTTC. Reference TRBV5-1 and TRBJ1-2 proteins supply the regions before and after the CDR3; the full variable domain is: KAGVTQTPRYLIKTRGQQVTLSCSPISGHRSVSWYQQTPGQGLQFLFEYFSETQRNKGNFPGRFSGRQFSNSRSEMNVSTLELGDSALYLCASSLGGQGIRLGYTFGSGTRLTVV.